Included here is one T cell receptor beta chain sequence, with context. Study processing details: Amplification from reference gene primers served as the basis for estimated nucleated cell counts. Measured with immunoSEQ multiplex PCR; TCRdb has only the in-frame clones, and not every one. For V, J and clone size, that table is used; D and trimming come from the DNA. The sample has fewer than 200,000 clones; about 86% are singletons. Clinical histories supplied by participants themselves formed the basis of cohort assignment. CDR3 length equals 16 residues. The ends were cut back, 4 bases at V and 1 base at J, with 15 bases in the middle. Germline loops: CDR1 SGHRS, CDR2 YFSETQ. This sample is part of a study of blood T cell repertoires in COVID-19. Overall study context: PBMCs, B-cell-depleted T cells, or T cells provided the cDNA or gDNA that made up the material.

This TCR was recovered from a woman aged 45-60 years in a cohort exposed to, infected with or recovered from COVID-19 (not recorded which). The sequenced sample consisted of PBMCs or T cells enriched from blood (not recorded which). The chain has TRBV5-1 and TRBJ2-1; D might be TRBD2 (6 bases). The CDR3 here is CASSDAFGSSYNEQFF. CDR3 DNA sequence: TGCGCCAGCAGCGATGCATTCGGGAGTTCCTACAATGAGCAGTTCTTC.